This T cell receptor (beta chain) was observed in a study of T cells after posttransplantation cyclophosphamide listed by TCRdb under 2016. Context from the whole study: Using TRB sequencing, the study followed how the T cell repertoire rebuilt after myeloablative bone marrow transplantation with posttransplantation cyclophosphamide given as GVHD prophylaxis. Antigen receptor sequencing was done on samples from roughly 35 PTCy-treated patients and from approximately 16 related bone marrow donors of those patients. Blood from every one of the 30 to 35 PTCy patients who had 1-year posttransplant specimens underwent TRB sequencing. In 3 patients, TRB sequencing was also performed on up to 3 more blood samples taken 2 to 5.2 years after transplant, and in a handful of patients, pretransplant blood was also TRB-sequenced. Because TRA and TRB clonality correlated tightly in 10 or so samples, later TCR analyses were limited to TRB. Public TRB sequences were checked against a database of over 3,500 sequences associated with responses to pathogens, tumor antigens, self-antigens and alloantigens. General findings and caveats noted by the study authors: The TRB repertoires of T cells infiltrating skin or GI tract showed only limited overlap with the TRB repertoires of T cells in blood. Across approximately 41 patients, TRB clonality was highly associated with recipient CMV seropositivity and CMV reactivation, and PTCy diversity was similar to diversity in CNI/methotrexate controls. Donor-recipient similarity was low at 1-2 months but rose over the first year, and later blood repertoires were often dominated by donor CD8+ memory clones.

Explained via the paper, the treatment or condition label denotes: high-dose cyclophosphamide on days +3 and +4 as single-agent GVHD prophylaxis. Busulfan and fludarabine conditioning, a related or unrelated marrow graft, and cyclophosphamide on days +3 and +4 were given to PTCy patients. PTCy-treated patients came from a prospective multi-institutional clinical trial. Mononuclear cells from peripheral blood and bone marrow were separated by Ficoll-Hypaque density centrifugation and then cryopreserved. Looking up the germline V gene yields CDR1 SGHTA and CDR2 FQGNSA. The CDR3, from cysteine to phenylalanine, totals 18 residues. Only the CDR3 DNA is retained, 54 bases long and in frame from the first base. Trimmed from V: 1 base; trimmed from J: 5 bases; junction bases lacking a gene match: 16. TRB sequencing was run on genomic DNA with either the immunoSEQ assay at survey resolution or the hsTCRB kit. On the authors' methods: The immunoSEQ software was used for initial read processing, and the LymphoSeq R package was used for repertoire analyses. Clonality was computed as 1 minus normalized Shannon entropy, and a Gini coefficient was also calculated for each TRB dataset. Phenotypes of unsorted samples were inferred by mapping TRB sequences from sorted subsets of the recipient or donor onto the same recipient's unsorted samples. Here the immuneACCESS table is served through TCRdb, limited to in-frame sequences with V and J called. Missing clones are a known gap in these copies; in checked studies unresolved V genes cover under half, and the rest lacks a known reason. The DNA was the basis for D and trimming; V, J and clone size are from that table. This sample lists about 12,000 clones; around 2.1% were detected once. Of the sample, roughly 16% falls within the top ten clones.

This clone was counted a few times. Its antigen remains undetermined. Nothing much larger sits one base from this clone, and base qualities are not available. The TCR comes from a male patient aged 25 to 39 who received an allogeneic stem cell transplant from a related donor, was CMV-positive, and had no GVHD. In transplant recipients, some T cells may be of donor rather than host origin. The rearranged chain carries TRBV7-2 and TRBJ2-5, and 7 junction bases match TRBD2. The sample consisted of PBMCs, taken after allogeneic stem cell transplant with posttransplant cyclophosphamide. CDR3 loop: CASSLEVGRGRVGETQYF. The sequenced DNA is TGTGCCAGCAGCTTAGAGGTCGGACGCGGGAGAGTGGGCGAGACCCAGTACTTC.